The rows below give T cell receptor beta chains drawn from one sample of a study of blood T cell repertoires in COVID-19. Profiled with immunoSEQ multiplex PCR; TCRdb holds only in-frame clones, not every one. This table holds tens of thousands of clones, about four fifths found once. What was sequenced was peripheral blood. The receptors originated from a woman aged 60-75 years with acute or convalescent COVID-19. CDR3s include the opening cysteine and the closing phenylalanine or tryptophan. Fields, in order: clone size, D gene, J gene, V gene, CDR3 protein, CDR3 DNA. The D gene is left open where the match is weak. Size tells how often a clone was seen (once, few, many) or the class of an expanded clone, and some rows leave it out.

abundance: NA
d_gene: NA
j_gene: TRBJ1-1
v_gene: TRBV9
CDR3aa: CASSPRDTEAFF
CDR3nt: TGTGCCAGCAGCCCCCGAGACACTGAAGCTTTCTTT

abundance: once
d_gene: TRBD2
j_gene: TRBJ2-1
v_gene: TRBV30
CDR3aa: CAWRGTSAGEQFF
CDR3nt: TGTGCCTGGAGGGGAACTAGCGCGGGAGAGCAGTTCTTC

abundance: NA
d_gene: TRBD1
j_gene: TRBJ1-1
v_gene: TRBV29-1
CDR3aa: CSVGGTGRGVTEAFF
CDR3nt: TGCAGCGTTGGTGGGACAGGGCGAGGTGTGACTGAAGCTTTCTTT

abundance: NA
d_gene: NA
j_gene: TRBJ2-5
v_gene: TRBV7-7
CDR3aa: CASSLHGAETQYF
CDR3nt: TGTGCCAGCAGCCTACATGGGGCGGAGACCCAGTACTTC

abundance: NA
d_gene: NA
j_gene: TRBJ2-7
v_gene: TRBV4-1
CDR3aa: CASSQGEGVPYEQYF
CDR3nt: TGCGCCAGCAGCCAAGGGGAAGGGGTCCCCTACGAGCAGTACTTC

abundance: NA
d_gene: TRBD1
j_gene: TRBJ1-2
v_gene: TRBV4-1
CDR3aa: CASSQGQGETYGYTF
CDR3nt: TGCGCCAGCAGCCAAGGGCAGGGGGAGACCTATGGCTACACCTTC

abundance: NA
d_gene: NA
j_gene: TRBJ1-1
v_gene: TRBV5-6
CDR3aa: CASSWGRGTEAFF
CDR3nt: TGTGCCAGCAGCTGGGGGAGGGGCACTGAAGCTTTCTTT

abundance: NA
d_gene: TRBD2
j_gene: TRBJ2-1
v_gene: TRBV5-1
CDR3aa: CASSLGASGGAYNEQFF
CDR3nt: TGCGCCAGCAGCTTGGGGGCTAGCGGGGGTGCCTACAATGAGCAGTTCTTC

abundance: NA
d_gene: NA
j_gene: TRBJ1-5
v_gene: TRBV3-1/TRBV3-2
CDR3aa: CASSQGRGQGQPQHF
CDR3nt: TGTGCCAGCAGCCAAGGGAGGGGCCAGGGTCAGCCCCAGCATTTT

abundance: NA
d_gene: NA
j_gene: TRBJ2-7
v_gene: TRBV7-9
CDR3aa: CASSLGAGEGEQYF
CDR3nt: TGTGCCAGCAGCTTAGGAGCAGGGGAGGGCGAGCAGTACTTC

abundance: few
d_gene: NA
j_gene: TRBJ1-2
v_gene: TRBV6-2/TRBV6-3
CDR3aa: CASSRHQTVNYGYTF
CDR3nt: TGTGCCAGCAGTAGACATCAGACAGTGAACTATGGCTACACCTTC

abundance: NA
d_gene: NA
j_gene: TRBJ1-1
v_gene: TRBV19
CDR3aa: CASSTPEQAQAFF
CDR3nt: TGTGCCAGTAGTACCCCGGAACAGGCTCAAGCTTTCTTT

abundance: NA
d_gene: TRBD1
j_gene: TRBJ2-7
v_gene: TRBV5-1
CDR3aa: CASRLVWDSTYEQYF
CDR3nt: TGCGCCAGCAGGCTGGTGTGGGACAGCACCTACGAGCAGTACTTC

abundance: NA
d_gene: NA
j_gene: TRBJ2-1
v_gene: TRBV9
CDR3aa: CASSVEGGSYNEQFF
CDR3nt: TGTGCCAGCAGCGTAGAAGGAGGATCCTACAATGAGCAGTTCTTC

abundance: NA
d_gene: TRBD1
j_gene: TRBJ1-6
v_gene: TRBV7-8
CDR3aa: CASSLGQGRSYNSPLHF
CDR3nt: TGTGCCAGCAGCTTAGGACAGGGGAGGTCCTATAATTCACCCCTCCACTTT

abundance: NA
d_gene: NA
j_gene: TRBJ1-2
v_gene: TRBV27
CDR3aa: CASSSTTLNYGYTF
CDR3nt: TGTGCCAGCAGTTCTACTACACTGAACTATGGCTACACCTTC

abundance: NA
d_gene: TRBD1
j_gene: TRBJ1-2
v_gene: TRBV6-5
CDR3aa: CASSYRDRGAYGYTF
CDR3nt: TGTGCCAGCAGTTATAGGGACAGGGGTGCCTATGGCTACACCTTC

abundance: few
d_gene: NA
j_gene: TRBJ2-2
v_gene: TRBV11-1
CDR3aa: CASSSSTGNTGELFF
CDR3nt: TGTGCCAGCAGCTCCTCGACAGGAAACACCGGGGAGCTGTTTTTT

abundance: NA
d_gene: TRBD1
j_gene: TRBJ1-1
v_gene: TRBV2
CDR3aa: CASSNDRGSRNTEAFF
CDR3nt: TGTGCCAGCAGTAATGACAGGGGTTCTAGAAACACTGAAGCTTTCTTT

abundance: NA
d_gene: NA
j_gene: TRBJ2-7
v_gene: TRBV18
CDR3aa: CASSPGREQYF
CDR3nt: TGTGCCAGCTCACCAGGGCGCGAGCAGTACTTC

abundance: once
d_gene: NA
j_gene: TRBJ2-1
v_gene: TRBV19
CDR3aa: CATGRVAGSYNEQFF
CDR3nt: TGTGCCACTGGGCGGGTGGCCGGCTCCTACAATGAGCAGTTCTTC

abundance: NA
d_gene: NA
j_gene: TRBJ1-2
v_gene: TRBV4-2
CDR3aa: CASSQGGSDYGYTF
CDR3nt: TGTGCCAGCAGCCAAGGCGGATCGGATTATGGCTACACCTTC

abundance: NA
d_gene: NA
j_gene: TRBJ1-1
v_gene: TRBV7-3
CDR3aa: CASSDPGQTEAFF
CDR3nt: TGTGCCAGCAGCGATCCGGGACAAACTGAAGCTTTCTTT

abundance: NA
d_gene: TRBD1
j_gene: TRBJ1-2
v_gene: TRBV28
CDR3aa: CASRDSPVVGYTF
CDR3nt: TGTGCCAGCCGGGACAGCCCTGTGGTAGGCTACACCTTC

abundance: NA
d_gene: NA
j_gene: TRBJ2-3
v_gene: TRBV9
CDR3aa: CASSGGVNGATDTQYF
CDR3nt: TGTGCCAGCAGCGGGGGGGTGAATGGGGCAACAGATACGCAGTATTTT

abundance: NA
d_gene: NA
j_gene: TRBJ2-5
v_gene: TRBV5-1
CDR3aa: CASRATQETQYF
CDR3nt: TGCGCCAGCAGAGCGACGCAAGAGACCCAGTACTTC

abundance: once
d_gene: TRBD1
j_gene: TRBJ2-2
v_gene: TRBV5-5
CDR3aa: CASSDPRQGRTGELFF
CDR3nt: TGTGCCAGCAGCGACCCAAGACAGGGACGGACCGGGGAGCTGTTTTTT

abundance: few
d_gene: NA
j_gene: TRBJ1-4
v_gene: TRBV7-2
CDR3aa: CASSLGGVRGEKLFF
CDR3nt: TGTGCCAGCAGCTTGGGAGGGGTTAGAGGGGAAAAACTGTTTTTT

abundance: once
d_gene: TRBD2
j_gene: TRBJ2-3
v_gene: TRBV7-3
CDR3aa: CASSLGLALTDTQYF
CDR3nt: TGTGCCAGCAGCTTGGGACTAGCTTTGACAGATACGCAGTATTTT

abundance: NA
d_gene: NA
j_gene: TRBJ1-4
v_gene: TRBV5-5
CDR3aa: CASSSIRQTTNEKLFF
CDR3nt: TGTGCCAGCAGCTCCATCAGACAGACAACTAATGAAAAACTGTTTTTT

abundance: NA
d_gene: NA
j_gene: TRBJ2-7
v_gene: TRBV30
CDR3aa: CAWSPTSPGEQYF
CDR3nt: TGTGCCTGGAGCCCCACCTCTCCCGGCGAGCAGTACTTC

abundance: NA
d_gene: NA
j_gene: TRBJ1-2
v_gene: TRBV5-1
CDR3aa: CASSSDTNYGYTF
CDR3nt: TGCGCCAGCAGCTCCGACACCAACTATGGCTACACCTTC

abundance: NA
d_gene: TRBD2
j_gene: TRBJ2-1
v_gene: TRBV29-1
CDR3aa: CSVVPFSGGTQFF
CDR3nt: TGCAGCGTCGTCCCCTTCAGCGGGGGAACCCAGTTCTTC

abundance: NA
d_gene: TRBD1
j_gene: TRBJ2-1
v_gene: TRBV10-3
CDR3aa: CAISGGYGRTGGQAEQFF
CDR3nt: TGTGCCATCAGTGGCGGTTACGGTCGGACAGGGGGCCAGGCTGAGCAGTTCTTC

abundance: NA
d_gene: NA
j_gene: TRBJ2-7
v_gene: TRBV5-1
CDR3aa: CASSLQSLGRVSEQYF
CDR3nt: TGCGCCAGCAGCTTGCAATCACTTGGCAGGGTCTCCGAGCAGTACTTC

abundance: NA
d_gene: NA
j_gene: TRBJ1-1
v_gene: TRBV5-5
CDR3aa: CASSEGPRGKGTEAFF
CDR3nt: TGTGCCAGCAGCGAGGGTCCCCGGGGAAAGGGCACTGAAGCTTTCTTT

abundance: NA
d_gene: TRBD2
j_gene: TRBJ2-2
v_gene: TRBV27
CDR3aa: CASREYTSGYGNTGELFF
CDR3nt: TGTGCCAGCAGGGAATACACTAGCGGGTACGGGAACACCGGGGAGCTGTTTTTT

abundance: NA
d_gene: TRBD1
j_gene: TRBJ2-7
v_gene: TRBV18
CDR3aa: CASSPPNRGAHEQYF
CDR3nt: TGTGCCAGCTCACCACCGAACAGGGGGGCCCACGAGCAGTACTTC

abundance: NA
d_gene: TRBD2
j_gene: TRBJ2-3
v_gene: TRBV18
CDR3aa: CASSPSTSGASGADTQYF
CDR3nt: TGTGCCAGCTCACCATCGACTAGCGGGGCCTCGGGCGCAGATACGCAGTATTTT

abundance: NA
d_gene: NA
j_gene: TRBJ2-7
v_gene: TRBV5-6
CDR3aa: CASSPGVYEQYF
CDR3nt: TGTGCCAGCAGCCCGGGGGTCTACGAGCAGTACTTC

abundance: NA
d_gene: TRBD1
j_gene: TRBJ1-1
v_gene: TRBV19
CDR3aa: CASSIYRGDEAFF
CDR3nt: TGTGCCAGTAGTATATACAGGGGGGATGAAGCTTTCTTT

abundance: NA
d_gene: TRBD1
j_gene: TRBJ2-5
v_gene: TRBV19
CDR3aa: CASSVPGQGQETQYF
CDR3nt: TGTGCCAGTAGTGTTCCGGGACAGGGGCAAGAGACCCAGTACTTC

abundance: NA
d_gene: TRBD1
j_gene: TRBJ2-3
v_gene: TRBV19
CDR3aa: CASSADRGSTDTQYF
CDR3nt: TGTGCCAGTAGTGCCGACAGGGGGAGCACAGATACGCAGTATTTT

abundance: NA
d_gene: NA
j_gene: TRBJ1-1
v_gene: TRBV5-1
CDR3aa: CASSFDRGRPEAFF
CDR3nt: TGCGCCAGCAGCTTTGACCGCGGGCGTCCTGAAGCTTTCTTT

abundance: few
d_gene: TRBD2
j_gene: TRBJ2-1
v_gene: TRBV6-5
CDR3aa: CASSTSGVDEQFF
CDR3nt: TGTGCCAGCTCGACTAGCGGGGTGGATGAGCAGTTCTTC

abundance: NA
d_gene: NA
j_gene: TRBJ2-6
v_gene: TRBV11-2
CDR3aa: CASSPSRGANVLTF
CDR3nt: TGTGCCAGCAGCCCTAGCAGGGGGGCCAACGTCCTGACTTTC

abundance: NA
d_gene: NA
j_gene: TRBJ2-1
v_gene: TRBV9
CDR3aa: CASSPTPDSVKFF
CDR3nt: TGTGCCAGCAGCCCGACTCCGGACTCCGTGAAGTTCTTC

abundance: NA
d_gene: NA
j_gene: TRBJ1-5
v_gene: TRBV5-8
CDR3aa: CGAAGSYSNQPQHF
CDR3nt: TGTGGAGCGGCGGGGTCCTATAGCAATCAGCCCCAGCATTTT

abundance: NA
d_gene: NA
j_gene: TRBJ1-6
v_gene: TRBV19
CDR3aa: CASRRSLNSPLHF
CDR3nt: TGTGCCAGTAGGCGGAGCCTAAATTCACCCCTCCACTTT

abundance: NA
d_gene: TRBD1
j_gene: TRBJ1-2
v_gene: TRBV10-3
CDR3aa: CAISERRTGEDGYTF
CDR3nt: TGTGCCATCAGTGAGCGGAGGACAGGGGAGGATGGCTACACCTTC

abundance: NA
d_gene: NA
j_gene: TRBJ1-1
v_gene: TRBV11-1
CDR3aa: CASSLARSGDTEAFF
CDR3nt: TGTGCCAGCAGCTTAGCAAGATCAGGGGACACTGAAGCTTTCTTT

abundance: NA
d_gene: NA
j_gene: TRBJ2-1
v_gene: TRBV11-2
CDR3aa: CASSLYVGGLYNEQFF
CDR3nt: TGTGCCAGCAGCTTATATGTGGGGGGGCTTTACAATGAGCAGTTCTTC

abundance: NA
d_gene: TRBD2
j_gene: TRBJ2-5
v_gene: TRBV5-1
CDR3aa: CASSLSLADGETQYF
CDR3nt: TGCGCCAGCAGCTTATCTCTAGCGGACGGGGAGACCCAGTACTTC

abundance: NA
d_gene: NA
j_gene: TRBJ1-1
v_gene: TRBV5-1
CDR3aa: CASSGDLNTEAFF
CDR3nt: TGCGCCAGCAGCGGAGATTTGAACACTGAAGCTTTCTTT

abundance: few
d_gene: NA
j_gene: TRBJ1-2
v_gene: TRBV7-9
CDR3aa: CASSFSDSDYGYTF
CDR3nt: TGTGCCAGCAGCTTCTCAGACAGTGACTATGGCTACACCTTC

abundance: few
d_gene: NA
j_gene: TRBJ2-1
v_gene: TRBV6-5
CDR3aa: CASTATGYNEQFF
CDR3nt: TGTGCCAGCACCGCTACAGGGTACAATGAGCAGTTCTTC

abundance: NA
d_gene: NA
j_gene: TRBJ2-1
v_gene: TRBV28
CDR3aa: CATSPGSNSGEQFF
CDR3nt: TGTGCCACCAGCCCGGGTTCTAATAGCGGTGAGCAGTTCTTC

abundance: NA
d_gene: NA
j_gene: TRBJ1-1
v_gene: TRBV6-1
CDR3aa: CASSDPGLGAFF
CDR3nt: TGTGCCAGCAGTGACCCAGGGTTGGGAGCTTTCTTT

abundance: NA
d_gene: TRBD2
j_gene: TRBJ2-1
v_gene: TRBV3-1/TRBV3-2
CDR3aa: CASSPPGRGGRGEQFF
CDR3nt: TGTGCCAGCAGTCCCCCGGGACGGGGGGGCCGGGGTGAGCAGTTCTTC